A selection of T cell receptor beta chains follows, all from one sample in a study of blood T cell repertoires in COVID-19. Only in-frame clones appear in the TCRdb table, and some are missing; sequencing was by immunoSEQ multiplex PCR. Of 250,000 or so clones listed, approximately 83% were seen once; the top ten hold over 7.5%. The sample consisted of peripheral blood. These receptors all come from an elderly man with acute or convalescent COVID-19. Each CDR3 is given with its conserved first and last residue. Each record gives: CDR3 DNA, CDR3 protein, V gene, clone size, J gene, D gene. D genes are given only for firm matches. A clone size is listed for some rows: how often the clone was seen (once, few, many), or a class if it is expanded.

CDR3nt: TGTGCCAGCAGCCAAGCCAGGGGCCGGGGAAACACCATATATTTT
CDR3aa: CASSQARGRGNTIYF
v_gene: TRBV14
abundance: NA
j_gene: TRBJ1-3
d_gene: NA

CDR3nt: TGTGCCAGTACCCATCCCGCCGGGTGGGACACTGAAGCTTTCTTT
CDR3aa: CASTHPAGWDTEAFF
v_gene: TRBV19
abundance: NA
j_gene: TRBJ1-1
d_gene: NA

CDR3nt: TGTGCCAGCAGCCAAGCTCATAGTCGAGACAGGGAGCAGTTCTTC
CDR3aa: CASSQAHSRDREQFF
v_gene: TRBV3-1/TRBV3-2
abundance: once
j_gene: TRBJ2-1
d_gene: NA

CDR3nt: TGTGCCAGCAAGGGGGCAATGGACACCGGGGAGCTGTTTTTT
CDR3aa: CASKGAMDTGELFF
v_gene: TRBV6-4
abundance: few
j_gene: TRBJ2-2
d_gene: TRBD1

CDR3nt: TGTGCCAGCAGCCCTTCGGACAGGGTGAACACTGAAGCTTTCTTT
CDR3aa: CASSPSDRVNTEAFF
v_gene: TRBV3-1/TRBV3-2
abundance: NA
j_gene: TRBJ1-1
d_gene: TRBD1

CDR3nt: TGCGCCAGCAGCCAAGATCTCGGGGGGTGGAACACTGAAGCTTTCTTT
CDR3aa: CASSQDLGGWNTEAFF
v_gene: TRBV4-1
abundance: NA
j_gene: TRBJ1-1
d_gene: NA

CDR3nt: TGTGCCAGCAGTGAAGCCGTGTTGCCCCAGCATTTT
CDR3aa: CASSEAVLPQHF
v_gene: TRBV2
abundance: NA
j_gene: TRBJ1-5
d_gene: NA

CDR3nt: TGTGCCAGCAGCTGGGGTGGCGGGAGGCGGGAAGAGACCCAGTACTTC
CDR3aa: CASSWGGGRREETQYF
v_gene: TRBV5-4
abundance: NA
j_gene: TRBJ2-5
d_gene: TRBD2

CDR3nt: TGTGCCACTTCCGGTGGGACAACTTGGTTCTATGGCTACACCTTC
CDR3aa: CATSGGTTWFYGYTF
v_gene: TRBV24-1
abundance: NA
j_gene: TRBJ1-2
d_gene: NA

CDR3nt: TGTGCCAGCAGCCGCTCAGGGCGGTCGAACACTGAAGCTTTCTTT
CDR3aa: CASSRSGRSNTEAFF
v_gene: TRBV6-5
abundance: NA
j_gene: TRBJ1-1
d_gene: NA

CDR3nt: TGTGCCAGCAGCTTGAGACAGGGCTCTGGAAACACCATATATTTT
CDR3aa: CASSLRQGSGNTIYF
v_gene: TRBV11-1
abundance: NA
j_gene: TRBJ1-3
d_gene: TRBD1

CDR3nt: TGTGCCAGCAGCCCCCGACCGACTAGCTCCGAGCAGTACTTC
CDR3aa: CASSPRPTSSEQYF
v_gene: TRBV3-1/TRBV3-2
abundance: NA
j_gene: TRBJ2-7
d_gene: TRBD2

CDR3nt: TGTGCCACCGACAGGGGGCACACCGGGGAGCTGTTTTTT
CDR3aa: CATDRGHTGELFF
v_gene: TRBV24-1
abundance: NA
j_gene: TRBJ2-2
d_gene: TRBD1

CDR3nt: TGTGCCAGCAGTCCCGGACAGGGGGCGTCGGGCACAGATACGCAGTATTTT
CDR3aa: CASSPGQGASGTDTQYF
v_gene: TRBV6-6
abundance: NA
j_gene: TRBJ2-3
d_gene: TRBD1

CDR3nt: TGTGCCAGCAGCTCCCGGGTTGGGGCCAACGTCCTGACTTTC
CDR3aa: CASSSRVGANVLTF
v_gene: TRBV13
abundance: NA
j_gene: TRBJ2-6
d_gene: NA

CDR3nt: TGTGCCAGCAGCACGGGACAGGGCAATCAGCCCCAGCATTTT
CDR3aa: CASSTGQGNQPQHF
v_gene: TRBV2
abundance: NA
j_gene: TRBJ1-5
d_gene: TRBD1

CDR3nt: TGCGCCAGCAGCTTTGCCTCCAGGGACAGGGGTGGTGGTGAGTACTTC
CDR3aa: CASSFASRDRGGGEYF
v_gene: TRBV5-1
abundance: NA
j_gene: TRBJ2-7
d_gene: TRBD1